This entry describes one TCR beta chain. The sample originates from a study of human CD8 memory T cell subsets. TCR beta was sequenced from UMI-tagged 5' RACE libraries. TCRdb re-called the 5' RACE reads and catalogs CDR3 proteins one per entry, DNA excluded. This table holds under 8,000 distinct CDR3 sequences. This CDR3 comprises 11 residues. The germline V gene has CDR1 SEHNR and CDR2 FQNEAQ (reference sequence). The sequenced sample was CD8+ stem-like memory T cells (TSCM and TCM) sorted from PBMCs. Subset of the sample: stem-like memory CD8 T cells (TSTEM), CCR7+ PD-1- TIGIT-. This receptor was identified in a human donor in good health. The chain recombines TRBV7-9 with TRBJ2-1. The chain's CDR3 is CASTLGNEQFF.